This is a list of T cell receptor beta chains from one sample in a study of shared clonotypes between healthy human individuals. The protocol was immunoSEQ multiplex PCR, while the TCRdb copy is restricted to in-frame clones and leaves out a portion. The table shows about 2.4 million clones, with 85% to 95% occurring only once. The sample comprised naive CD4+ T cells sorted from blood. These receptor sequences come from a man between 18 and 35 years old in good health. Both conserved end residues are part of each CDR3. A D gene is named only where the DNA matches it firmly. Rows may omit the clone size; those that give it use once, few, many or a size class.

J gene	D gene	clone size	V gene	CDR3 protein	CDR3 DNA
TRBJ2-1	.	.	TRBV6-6	CASSSGPPSQEQFF	TGTGCCAGCAGTAGTGGACCCCCTAGTCAGGAGCAGTTCTTC
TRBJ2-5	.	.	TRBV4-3	CASSQDRVIETQYF	TGCGCCAGCAGCCAAGATAGAGTTATAGAGACCCAGTACTTC
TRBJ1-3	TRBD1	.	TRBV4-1	CASSPDRSGSGNTIYF	TGCGCCAGCAGCCCGGACAGGTCAGGCTCTGGAAACACCATATATTTT
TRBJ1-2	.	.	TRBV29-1	CSVDERQLYGYTF	TGCAGCGTTGACGAGAGACAGCTCTATGGCTACACCTTC
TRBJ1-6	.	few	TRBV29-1	CSGGETPNSPLHF	TGCAGCGGGGGTGAGACTCCAAATTCACCCCTCCACTTT
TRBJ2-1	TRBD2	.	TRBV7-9	CASSLRGLAGLYNEQFF	TGTGCCAGCAGCTTACGGGGACTAGCGGGGCTCTACAATGAGCAGTTCTTC
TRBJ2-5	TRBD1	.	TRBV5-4	CASSFGQGQETQYF	TGTGCCAGCAGTTTTGGACAGGGACAAGAGACCCAGTACTTC
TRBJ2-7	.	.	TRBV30	CAWSLARYEQYF	TGTGCCTGGAGTCTGGCACGTTACGAGCAGTACTTC
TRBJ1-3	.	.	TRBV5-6	CASSFDRLGSSGNTIYF	TGTGCCAGCAGCTTTGATCGATTAGGGTCCTCTGGAAACACCATATATTTT
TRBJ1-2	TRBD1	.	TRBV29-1	CSVDQGAGGYTF	TGCAGCGTCGACCAGGGGGCAGGTGGCTACACCTTC
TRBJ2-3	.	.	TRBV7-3	CASSLGTGLAADTQYF	TGTGCCAGCAGCTTAGGAACGGGGCTTGCGGCAGATACGCAGTATTTT
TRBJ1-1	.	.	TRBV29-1	CSVVYGGSTEAFF	TGCAGCGTTGTTTACGGGGGAAGCACTGAAGCTTTCTTT
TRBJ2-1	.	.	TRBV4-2	CASSQDLGGRGYNEQFF	TGTGCCAGCAGCCAAGATCTAGGAGGGAGAGGGTACAATGAGCAGTTCTTC
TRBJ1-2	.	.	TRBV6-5	CATEGVNNYGYTF	TGTGCCACGGAAGGGGTGAATAACTATGGCTACACCTTC
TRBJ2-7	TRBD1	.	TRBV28	CASSAQGAKKVTSYEQYF	TGTGCCAGCAGTGCGCAGGGGGCGAAGAAAGTAACCTCCTACGAGCAGTACTTC
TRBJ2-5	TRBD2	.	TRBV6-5	CASSRGGALQTQYF	TGTGCCAGCTCTCGGGGAGGGGCGTTGCAGACCCAGTACTTC
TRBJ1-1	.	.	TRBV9	CASSEVLGEAFF	TGTGCCAGCAGCGAGGTGCTAGGTGAAGCTTTCTTT
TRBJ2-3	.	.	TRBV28	CASSLFGGSTDTQYF	TGTGCCAGCAGTTTATTCGGGGGCAGCACAGATACGCAGTATTTT
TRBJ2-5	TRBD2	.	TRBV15	CATSRGTSVEQETQYF	TGTGCCACCAGCAGGGGGACTAGTGTGGAGCAAGAGACCCAGTACTTC
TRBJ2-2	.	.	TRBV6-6	CASSYFGDTGELFF	TGTGCCAGCAGTTACTTCGGAGACACCGGGGAGCTGTTTTTT
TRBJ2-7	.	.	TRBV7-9	CASSRGGYEQYF	TGTGCCAGCTCAAGGGGCGGCTACGAGCAGTACTTC
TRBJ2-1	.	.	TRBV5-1	CASSPDNYNEQFF	TGCGCCAGCAGCCCAGACAATTACAATGAGCAGTTCTTC
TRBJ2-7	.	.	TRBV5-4	CASSLGSNYEQYF	TGTGCCAGCAGCTTGGGGTCAAATTACGAGCAGTACTTC
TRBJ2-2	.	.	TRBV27	CASSLSQGELFF	TGTGCCAGCAGTTTATCCCAGGGGGAGCTGTTTTTT
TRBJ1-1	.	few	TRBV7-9	CASSTQGNTEAFF	TGTGCCAGCAGTACCCAGGGGAACACTGAAGCTTTCTTT
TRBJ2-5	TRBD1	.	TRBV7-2	CASSLGGDRVRETQYF	TGTGCCAGCAGTCTAGGGGGGGACAGGGTACGAGAGACCCAGTACTTC
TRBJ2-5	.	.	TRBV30	CAWSVRSGQEQYF	TGTGCCTGGAGTGTTCGGAGCGGGCAAGAGCAGTACTTC
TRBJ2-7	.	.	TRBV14	CASSQERGYRTSYEQYF	TGTGCCAGCAGCCAAGAGAGGGGTTACAGGACATCCTACGAGCAGTACTTC
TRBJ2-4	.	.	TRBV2	CASSEENLAKNIQYF	TGTGCCAGCAGTGAAGAGAATCTAGCCAAAAACATTCAGTACTTC
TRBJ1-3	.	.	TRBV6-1	CASSDRNTGTTIYF	TGTGCCAGCAGTGATAGAAACACCGGGACCACCATATATTTT
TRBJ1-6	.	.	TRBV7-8	CASSLEQGRTPLHF	TGTGCCAGCAGCTTAGAACAGGGCAGGACACCCCTCCACTTT
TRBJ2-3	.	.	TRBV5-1	CASNKGLPPGNTQYF	TGCGCCAGCAACAAGGGACTTCCCCCTGGTAATACGCAGTATTTT
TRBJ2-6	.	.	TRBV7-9	CASSASQGTSGANVLTF	TGTGCCAGCAGCGCCAGCCAGGGGACCTCCGGGGCCAACGTCCTGACTTTC
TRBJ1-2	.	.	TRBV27	CASRRTGHGYTF	TGTGCCAGCCGGAGAACAGGGCACGGCTACACCTTC
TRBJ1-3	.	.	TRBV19	CASGRSGNTIYF	TGTGCCAGTGGGAGGTCTGGAAACACCATATATTTT
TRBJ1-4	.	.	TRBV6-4	CASRFVVRYNEKLFF	TGTGCCAGCAGGTTCGTAGTACGTTATAATGAAAAACTGTTTTTT
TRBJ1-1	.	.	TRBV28	CAAGSDSEAFF	TGTGCCGCGGGCTCGGACAGTGAAGCTTTCTTT
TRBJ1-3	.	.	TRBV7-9	CASSLANTIYF	TGTGCCAGCAGCTTAGCAAACACCATATATTTT
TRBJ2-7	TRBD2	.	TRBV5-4	CASTPGGLGNEQYF	TGTGCCAGCACCCCCGGTGGACTAGGGAACGAGCAGTACTTC
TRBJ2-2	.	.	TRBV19	CASSTWAANTGELFF	TGTGCCAGTAGTACATGGGCCGCGAACACCGGGGAGCTGTTTTTT
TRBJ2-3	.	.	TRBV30	CAWSGGAPDTQYF	TGTGCCTGGAGTGGGGGGGCTCCAGATACGCAGTATTTT
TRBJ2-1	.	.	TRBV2	CASSDGFSPYNEQFF	TGTGCCAGCAGTGACGGCTTCTCGCCCTACAATGAGCAGTTCTTC
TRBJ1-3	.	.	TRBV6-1	CASSEISGNTIYF	TGTGCCAGCAGTGAAATCTCTGGAAACACCATATATTTT
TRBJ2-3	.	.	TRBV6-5	CASSYSFPDTQYF	TGTGCCAGCAGTTACTCCTTCCCAGATACGCAGTATTTT
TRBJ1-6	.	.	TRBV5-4	CASSYQENGPLHF	TGTGCCAGCAGCTACCAGGAAAACGGACCCCTCCACTTT
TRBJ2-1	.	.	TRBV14	CASRLDNSNEQFF	TGTGCCAGCAGACTTGACAATTCCAATGAGCAGTTCTTC
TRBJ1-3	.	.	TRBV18	CASSPGAETQNTIYF	TGTGCCAGCTCACCAGGGGCAGAAACCCAAAACACCATATATTTT
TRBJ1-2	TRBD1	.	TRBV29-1	CSVGDRGPGYTF	TGCAGCGTTGGAGACAGGGGACCCGGCTACACCTTC
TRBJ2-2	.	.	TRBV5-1	CASSLFSSNTGELFF	TGCGCCAGCAGCTTGTTTTCATCGAACACCGGGGAGCTGTTTTTT
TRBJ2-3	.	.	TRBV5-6	CASSLWGLTDTQYF	TGTGCCAGCAGCTTGTGGGGGCTGACAGATACGCAGTATTTT
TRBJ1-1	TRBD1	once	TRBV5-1	CASSSGQGPEAFF	TGCGCCAGCAGCTCGGGACAGGGTCCTGAAGCTTTCTTT
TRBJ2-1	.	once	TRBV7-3	CASSLGTSGNEQFF	TGTGCCAGCAGCTTGGGAACAAGTGGCAATGAGCAGTTCTTC
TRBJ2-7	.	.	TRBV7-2	CASSLTPGEEQYF	TGTGCCAGCAGCTTAACCCCGGGGGAGGAGCAGTACTTC
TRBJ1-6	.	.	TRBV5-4	CASSLVGGSYNSPLHF	TGTGCCAGCAGCTTGGTAGGGGGATCCTATAATTCACCCCTCCACTTT